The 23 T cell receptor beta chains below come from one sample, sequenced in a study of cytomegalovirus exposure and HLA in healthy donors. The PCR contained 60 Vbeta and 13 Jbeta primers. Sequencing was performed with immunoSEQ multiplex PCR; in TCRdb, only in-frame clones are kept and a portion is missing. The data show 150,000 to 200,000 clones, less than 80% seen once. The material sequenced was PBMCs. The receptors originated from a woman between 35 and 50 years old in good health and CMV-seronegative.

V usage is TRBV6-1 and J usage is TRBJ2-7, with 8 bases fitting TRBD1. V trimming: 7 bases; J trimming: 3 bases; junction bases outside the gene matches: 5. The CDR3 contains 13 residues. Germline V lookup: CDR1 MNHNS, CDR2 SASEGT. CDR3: CASMRTGFYEQYF. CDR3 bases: TGTGCCAGCATGCGGACAGGGTTCTACGAGCAGTACTTC.

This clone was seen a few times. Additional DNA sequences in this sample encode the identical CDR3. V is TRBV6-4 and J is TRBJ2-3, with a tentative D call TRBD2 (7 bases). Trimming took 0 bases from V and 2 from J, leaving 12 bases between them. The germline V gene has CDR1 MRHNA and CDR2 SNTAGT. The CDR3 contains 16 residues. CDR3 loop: CASSDSGGGPTDTQYF. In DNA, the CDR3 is TGTGCCAGCAGTGACTCAGGGGGGGGGCCCACAGATACGCAGTATTTT.

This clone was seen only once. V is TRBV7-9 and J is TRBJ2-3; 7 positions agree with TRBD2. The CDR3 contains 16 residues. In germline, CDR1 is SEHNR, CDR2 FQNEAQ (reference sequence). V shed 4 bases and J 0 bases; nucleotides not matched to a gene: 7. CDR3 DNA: TGTGCCAGCAGCTCCGGCCTGGGGGGGAGCACAGATACGCAGTATTTT. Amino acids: CASSSGLGGSTDTQYF.

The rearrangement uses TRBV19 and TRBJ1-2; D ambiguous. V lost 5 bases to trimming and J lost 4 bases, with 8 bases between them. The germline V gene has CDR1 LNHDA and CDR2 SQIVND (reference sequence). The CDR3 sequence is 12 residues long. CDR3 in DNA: TGTGCCAGTAGTCTGTCTGTCTATGGCTACACCTTC. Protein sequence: CASSLSVYGYTF.

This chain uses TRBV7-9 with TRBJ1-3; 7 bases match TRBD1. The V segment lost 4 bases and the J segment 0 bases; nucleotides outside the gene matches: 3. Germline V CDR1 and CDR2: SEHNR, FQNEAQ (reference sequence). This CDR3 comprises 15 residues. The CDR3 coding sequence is TGTGCCAGCAGCTGGGACAGCGTCTCTGGAAACACCATATATTTT. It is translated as CASSWDSVSGNTIYF.

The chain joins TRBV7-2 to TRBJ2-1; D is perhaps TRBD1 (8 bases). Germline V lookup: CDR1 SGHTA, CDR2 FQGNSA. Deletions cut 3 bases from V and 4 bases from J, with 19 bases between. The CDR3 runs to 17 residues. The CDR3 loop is CASSFPLQGGLYNEQFF. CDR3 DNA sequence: TGTGCCAGCAGCTTCCCCCTACAGGGGGGGTTGTACAATGAGCAGTTCTTC.

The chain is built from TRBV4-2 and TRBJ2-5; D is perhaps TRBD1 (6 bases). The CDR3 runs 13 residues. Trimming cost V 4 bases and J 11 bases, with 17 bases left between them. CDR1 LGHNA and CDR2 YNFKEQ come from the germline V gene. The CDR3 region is CASSRSQGWEQYF. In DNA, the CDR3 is TGTGCCAGCAGCCGCTCACAGGGTTGGGAGCAGTACTTC.

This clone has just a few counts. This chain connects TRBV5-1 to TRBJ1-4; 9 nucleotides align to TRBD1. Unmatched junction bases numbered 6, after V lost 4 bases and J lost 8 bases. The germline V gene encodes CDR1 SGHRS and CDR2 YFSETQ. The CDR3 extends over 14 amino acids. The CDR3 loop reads CASSTGTGSEKLFF. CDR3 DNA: TGCGCCAGCAGCACAGGGACAGGGTCGGAAAAACTGTTTTTT.

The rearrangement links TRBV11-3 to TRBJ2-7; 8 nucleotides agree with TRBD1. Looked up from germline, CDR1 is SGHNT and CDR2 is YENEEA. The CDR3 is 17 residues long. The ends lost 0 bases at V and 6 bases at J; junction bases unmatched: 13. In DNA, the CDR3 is TGTGCCAGCAGCTTAGATCTCGGGGGCCAGGGGGCGAGCGAGCAGTACTTC. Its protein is CASSLDLGGQGASEQYF. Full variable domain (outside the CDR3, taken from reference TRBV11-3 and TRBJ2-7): EAGVVQSPRYKIIEKKQPVAFWCNPISGHNTLYWYLQNLGQGPELLIRYENEEAVDDSQLPKDRFSAERLKGVDSTLKIQPAELGDSAVYLCASSLDLGGQGASEQYFGPGTRLTVT.

This CDR3 is CASSLDLGGNYGYTF. The CDR3 nucleotides are TGTGCCAGCAGCTTGGATCTCGGCGGAAACTATGGCTACACCTTC. V usage is TRBV5-8 and J usage is TRBJ1-2; unclear D gene. CDR1 and CDR2 from the germline V gene are SGHTS and YDEGEE. The CDR3 runs to 15 residues. V lost 0 bases and J lost 2, with 11 bases in between.

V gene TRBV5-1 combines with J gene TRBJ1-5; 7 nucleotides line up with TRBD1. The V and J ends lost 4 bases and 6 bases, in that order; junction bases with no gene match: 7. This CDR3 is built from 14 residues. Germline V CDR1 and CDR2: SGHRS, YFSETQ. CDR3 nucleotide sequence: TGCGCCAGCAGCCCCGGACAGGAGACTCAGCCCCAGCATTTT. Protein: CASSPGQETQPQHF.

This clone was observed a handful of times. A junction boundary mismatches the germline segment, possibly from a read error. In DNA, the CDR3 is TGTGCTAGCAGCCCCGGGACTAGGATTTACAATGAGCAGTTCTTC. It encodes CASSPGTRIYNEQFF. V usage is TRBV7-7 and J usage is TRBJ2-1, with 8 bases that match TRBD2. The CDR3 sequence is 15 residues long. The germline CDR1 and CDR2 sequences are SSHAT and FNYEAQ (reference sequence).

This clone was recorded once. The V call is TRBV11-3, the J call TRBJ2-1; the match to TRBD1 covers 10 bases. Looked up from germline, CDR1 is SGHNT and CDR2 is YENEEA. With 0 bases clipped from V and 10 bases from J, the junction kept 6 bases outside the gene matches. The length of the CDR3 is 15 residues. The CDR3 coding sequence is TGTGCCAGCAGCTTAGAGACGGGACAGGGGAAAGAGCAGTTCTTC. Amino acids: CASSLETGQGKEQFF.

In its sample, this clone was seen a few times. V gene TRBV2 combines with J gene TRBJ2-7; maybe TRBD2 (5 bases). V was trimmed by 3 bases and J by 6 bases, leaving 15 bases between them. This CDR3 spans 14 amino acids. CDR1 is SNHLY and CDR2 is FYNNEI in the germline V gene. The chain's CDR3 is CASSDQLLRAEQYF. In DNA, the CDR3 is TGTGCCAGCAGTGATCAACTACTGAGGGCCGAGCAGTACTTC. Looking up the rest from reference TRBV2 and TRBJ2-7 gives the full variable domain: EPEVTQTPSHQVTQMGQEVILRCVPISNHLYFYWYRQILGQKVEFLVSFYNNEISEKSEIFDDQFSVERPDGSNFTLKIRSTKLEDSAMYFCASSDQLLRAEQYFGPGTRLTVT.

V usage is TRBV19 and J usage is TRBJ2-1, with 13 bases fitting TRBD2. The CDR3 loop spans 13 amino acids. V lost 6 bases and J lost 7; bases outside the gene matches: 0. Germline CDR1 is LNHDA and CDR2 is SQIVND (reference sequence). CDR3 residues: CASRGLAGNEQFF. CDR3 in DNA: TGTGCCAGTAGGGGACTAGCGGGAAATGAGCAGTTCTTC.

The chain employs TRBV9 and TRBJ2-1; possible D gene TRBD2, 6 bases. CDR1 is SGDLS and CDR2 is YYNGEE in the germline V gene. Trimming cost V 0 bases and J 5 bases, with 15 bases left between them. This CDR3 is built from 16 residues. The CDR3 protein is CASSVDPGTYDNEQFF. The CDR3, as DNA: TGTGCCAGCAGCGTAGACCCCGGGACTTACGACAATGAGCAGTTCTTC. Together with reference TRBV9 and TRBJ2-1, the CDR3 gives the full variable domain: DSGVTQTPKHLITATGQRVTLRCSPRSGDLSVYWYQQSLDQGLQFLIQYYNGEERAKGNILERFSAQQFPDLHSELNLSSLELGDSALYFCASSVDPGTYDNEQFFGPGTRLTVL.

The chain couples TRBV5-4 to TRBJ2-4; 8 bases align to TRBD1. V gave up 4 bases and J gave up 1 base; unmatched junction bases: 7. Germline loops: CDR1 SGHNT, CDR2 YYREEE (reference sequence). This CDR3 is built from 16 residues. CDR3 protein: CASSPTQGAAKNIQYF. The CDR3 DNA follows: TGTGCCAGCAGCCCGACCCAGGGGGCGGCCAAAAACATTCAGTACTTC.

The CDR3 DNA reads as TGTGCCAGTAGTCTCTCCGGGACAGACTACGAGCAGTACTTC. This sequence encodes CASSLSGTDYEQYF. This chain uses TRBV19 with TRBJ2-7; 7 positions agree with TRBD1. The CDR3 has 14 residues. Germline V lookup: CDR1 LNHDA, CDR2 SQIVND (reference sequence). J lost 3 bases, V lost 5 bases, and 7 bases had no gene match.

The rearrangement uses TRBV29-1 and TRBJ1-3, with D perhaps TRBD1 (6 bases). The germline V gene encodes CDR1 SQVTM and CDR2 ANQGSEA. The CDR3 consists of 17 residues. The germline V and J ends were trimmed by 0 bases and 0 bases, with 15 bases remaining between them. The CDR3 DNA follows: TGCAGCGTTGAAGATCTTCAGCAGGGGAGCTCTGGAAACACCATATATTTT. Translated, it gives CSVEDLQQGSSGNTIYF.

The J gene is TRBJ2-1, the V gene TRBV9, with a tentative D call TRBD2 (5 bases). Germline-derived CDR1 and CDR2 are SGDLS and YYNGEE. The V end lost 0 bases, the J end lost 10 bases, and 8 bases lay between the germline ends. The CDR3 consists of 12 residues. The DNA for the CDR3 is TGTGCCAGCAGCGTAGCGGGAAAGGAGCAGTTCTTC. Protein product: CASSVAGKEQFF.

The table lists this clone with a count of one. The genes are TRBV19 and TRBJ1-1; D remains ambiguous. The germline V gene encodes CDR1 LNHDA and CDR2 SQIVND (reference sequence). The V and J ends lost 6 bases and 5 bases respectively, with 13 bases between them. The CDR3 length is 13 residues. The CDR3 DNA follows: TGTGCCAGTAGCTTCCGGGGAGAAACTGAAGCTTTCTTT. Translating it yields CASSFRGETEAFF.

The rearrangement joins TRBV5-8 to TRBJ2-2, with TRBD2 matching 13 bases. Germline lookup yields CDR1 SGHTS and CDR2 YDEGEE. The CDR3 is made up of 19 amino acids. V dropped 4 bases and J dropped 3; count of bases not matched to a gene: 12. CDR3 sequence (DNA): TGTGCCAGCAGCCCCGGGACTAGCGGGGTTTCTTGGGACACCGGGGAGCTGTTTTTT. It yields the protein CASSPGTSGVSWDTGELFF. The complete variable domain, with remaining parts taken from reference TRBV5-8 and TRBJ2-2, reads EAGVTQSPTHLIKTRGQQATLRCSPISGHTSVYWYQQALGLGLQFLLWYDEGEERNRGNFPPRFSGRQFPNYSSELNVNALELEDSALYLCASSPGTSGVSWDTGELFFGEGSRLTVL.

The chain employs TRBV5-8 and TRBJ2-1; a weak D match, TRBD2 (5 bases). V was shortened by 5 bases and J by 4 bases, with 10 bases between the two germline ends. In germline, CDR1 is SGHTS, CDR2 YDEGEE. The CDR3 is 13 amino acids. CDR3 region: CASRTSGYNEQFF. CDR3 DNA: TGTGCCAGCAGGACCTCGGGGTACAATGAGCAGTTCTTC.